These T cell receptor beta chains were read from a single sample in a study of beta chain features in type 1 diabetes. TCRdb's table, derived via immunoSEQ multiplex PCR, lists solely in-frame clones and lacks some. The repertoire holds about 450,000 clones, with more than 9.5% as singletons. Sequencing was done on a sample of naive CD4+ T cells from blood. The receptor set was obtained from a woman under 30 in good health. Both conserved end residues are part of each CDR3. D genes are given only for firm matches. Expanded clones get a size class; other rows say once, few or many, or leave the size out.

J	size	V	D	DNA	CDR3
TRBJ1-1	.	TRBV7-2	.	TGTGCCAGCAGCCCTGCAGGGAACACTGAAGCTTTCTTT	CASSPAGNTEAFF
TRBJ1-5	.	TRBV5-1	.	TGCGCCAGCAGCATCAGGGGCGGCAATCAGCCCCAGCATTTT	CASSIRGGNQPQHF
TRBJ1-2	.	TRBV5-4	TRBD1	TGTGCCAGCAGCTCACGGACAGGGTCCTATGGCTACACCTTC	CASSSRTGSYGYTF
TRBJ1-2	.	TRBV13	.	TGTGCCAGCAGCGGTAGAGCCCCGATCATTGGCTACACCTTC	CASSGRAPIIGYTF
TRBJ2-1	.	TRBV7-8	.	TGTGCCAGCAGCGTATCTCTAGGGGGTGGCAATGAGCAGTTCTTC	CASSVSLGGGNEQFF
TRBJ2-5	few	TRBV28	TRBD1	TGTGCCAGCAGGACGCCGGGACAGGGAGAGACCCAGTACTTC	CASRTPGQGETQYF
TRBJ2-3	.	TRBV2	TRBD2	TGTGCCAGCAGGACCGGACTAGCGGGGGGCACAGATACGCAGTATTTT	CASRTGLAGGTDTQYF
TRBJ1-2	.	TRBV10-3	.	TGTGCCATCAGCGCAGGGACGGATTATGGCTACACCTTC	CAISAGTDYGYTF
TRBJ1-1	.	TRBV2	.	TGTGCCAGCAGTGAAGGCAGGGTGACTTTCTTT	CASSEGRVTFF
TRBJ2-1	few	TRBV9	TRBD2	TGTGCCAGCAGCGGAAGCGGCGGGAGGGCGAACTACAATGAGCAGTTCTTC	CASSGSGGRANYNEQFF
TRBJ1-4	.	TRBV7-2	.	TGTGCCAGCAGTGGACAGCTTGCAACTAATGAAAAACTGTTTTTT	CASSGQLATNEKLFF
TRBJ2-4	few	TRBV6-6	.	TGTGCCAGCAGTTATGGGGGAGGGGGCGATGGTGACATTCAGTACTTC	CASSYGGGGDGDIQYF
TRBJ1-2	.	TRBV16	.	TGTGCCAGCAGCCAATCTGACACTCGTAGCTACACCTTC	CASSQSDTRSYTF
TRBJ2-3	.	TRBV29-1	TRBD1	TGCAGCGTGAACAGGGGGCTCACAGATACGCAGTATTTT	CSVNRGLTDTQYF
TRBJ2-2	.	TRBV1	.	TGCACCAGCAGCCAAGACGGGCAGCAGACCGGGGAGCTGTTTTTT	CTSSQDGQQTGELFF
TRBJ2-1	.	TRBV7-9	.	TGTGCCAGCAGCCGATACAATGAGCAGTTCTTC	CASSRYNEQFF
TRBJ2-5	.	TRBV7-9	TRBD1	TGTGCCAGCAGCTTAACAGGGGGCCAGGAGACCCAGTACTTC	CASSLTGGQETQYF
TRBJ2-4	few	TRBV6-6	.	TGTGCCAGCAGCCCCAAGACACGGACTTCCCAAAACATTCAGTACTTC	CASSPKTRTSQNIQYF
TRBJ1-6	many	TRBV7-9	.	TGTGCCAGCAGCTTAAGACTGGACCGCGTCCACTTT	CASSLRLDRVHF
TRBJ2-3	.	TRBV6-6	.	TGTGCCAGCAGTTACTCGACTAGCACAGATACGCAGTATTTT	CASSYSTSTDTQYF
TRBJ1-1	.	TRBV7-2	TRBD1	TGTGCCAGCAGCTTATCACAGGGGTCGAACACTGAAGCTTTCTTT	CASSLSQGSNTEAFF
TRBJ2-7	.	TRBV10-3	.	TGTGCCATCAGAGCCCCCACGGCCCAGCAGTACTTC	CAIRAPTAQQYF
TRBJ1-6	few	TRBV14	.	TGTGCCAGCAGCCAAAGTCAAGGAGCCTATAATTCACCCCTCCACTTT	CASSQSQGAYNSPLHF
TRBJ1-5	few	TRBV15	TRBD1	TGTGCCACCAGCAGAGACCAACCAAGGACAGGGAACCAGCCCCAGCATTTT	CATSRDQPRTGNQPQHF
TRBJ1-2	few	TRBV29-1	.	TGCAGCGTCGGACAGAACTATGGCTACACCTTC	CSVGQNYGYTF
TRBJ2-7	.	TRBV29-1	TRBD1	TGCAGCGTTGCCGGGACAGCCTACGAGCAGTACTTC	CSVAGTAYEQYF
TRBJ2-5	.	TRBV6-5	.	TGTGCCAGCAGTTACTCGCCCAGCCAAGAGACCCAGTACTTC	CASSYSPSQETQYF
TRBJ2-1	.	TRBV9	.	TGTGCCAGCAGCGCAGCTGAGGGTTTTGGGTCCTACAATGAGCAGTTCTTC	CASSAAEGFGSYNEQFF
TRBJ2-1	few	TRBV18	.	TGTGCCAGCTCACCGGTGGGTGAGCAGTTCTTC	CASSPVGEQFF
TRBJ2-7	few	TRBV5-1	.	TGCGCCAGCAGCGCGGGACAGACCTACGAGCAGTACTTC	CASSAGQTYEQYF
TRBJ1-2	.	TRBV4-3	.	TGCGCCAGCAGCCAAGAGATCGGAAACTATGGCTACACCTTC	CASSQEIGNYGYTF
TRBJ2-7	.	TRBV18	TRBD2	TGTGCCAGCTCACCTGGCCCCCCTAGCGGGAGCTACGAGCAGTACTTC	CASSPGPPSGSYEQYF
TRBJ2-6	.	TRBV19	.	TGTGCCAGTAGTAGCCCTACCCTCACTGGGGCCAACGTCCTGACTTTC	CASSSPTLTGANVLTF
TRBJ1-1	few	TRBV7-9	.	TGTGCCAGCAGCTATCTACAGGGTAACACTGAAGCTTTCTTT	CASSYLQGNTEAFF
TRBJ2-3	few	TRBV29-1	TRBD2	TGCAGCGTCACCCGGCCAGCGGGAGTCCAGACAGATACGCAGTATTTT	CSVTRPAGVQTDTQYF
TRBJ2-3	few	TRBV4-2	.	TGTGCCAGCAGCCAAGATCCCCGGGGTTCAGATACGCAGTATTTT	CASSQDPRGSDTQYF
TRBJ2-1	once	TRBV4-1	.	TGCGCCAGCAGCCAAGAGGGGCAACCCTCCTCCTACAATGAGCAGTTCTTC	CASSQEGQPSSYNEQFF
TRBJ2-7	few	TRBV9	TRBD2	TGTGCCAGCAGCGCAGGCCCCGGACTAGCGACCTACGAGCAGTACTTC	CASSAGPGLATYEQYF
TRBJ2-7	few	TRBV18	TRBD2	TGTGCCAGCTCTCGGAGGGAGGGTCGGTTCTCCTACGAGCAGTACTTC	CASSRREGRFSYEQYF
TRBJ1-1	few	TRBV30	.	TGTGCCTGGGCTAGGCCAGAAGGGGCGAGCACTGAAGCTTTCTTT	CAWARPEGASTEAFF
TRBJ1-1	.	TRBV7-2	TRBD1	TGTGCCAGCAGACCGACAGGGGTCGCTGAAGCTTTCTTT	CASRPTGVAEAFF
TRBJ2-7	.	TRBV5-1	.	TGCGCCAGCAGCTTGGTTAGTAACTCCGTCTCCTACGAGCAGTACTTC	CASSLVSNSVSYEQYF
TRBJ2-7	.	TRBV18	.	TGTGCCAGCTCACCTCTCGGCTACGAGCAGTACTTC	CASSPLGYEQYF